These T cell receptor beta chains were read from a single sample in a study of blood T cell repertoires in COVID-19. Assay: immunoSEQ multiplex PCR; the TCRdb copy retains only in-frame clones and omits some. The sample yields 300,000 to 400,000 clones, roughly nine tenths seen once. Input material: PBMCs or T cells enriched from blood (not recorded which). These receptors were taken from a man between 18 and 35 years old who had recovered from COVID-19. CDR3s include the opening cysteine and the closing phenylalanine or tryptophan. A D gene is named only where the DNA matches it firmly. A clone size is listed for some rows: how often the clone was seen (once, few, many), or a class if it is expanded.

cdr3_aa,cdr3_nt,j_call,d_call,v_call,clone_size
CASSQGAHAGSGNTIYF,TGCGCCAGCAGCCAAGGGGCTCATGCGGGCTCTGGAAACACCATATATTTT,TRBJ1-3,-,TRBV4-1,-
CASRNIGTGDSPLHF,TGTGCCAGTAGGAATATCGGGACAGGGGATTCACCCCTCCACTTT,TRBJ1-6,TRBD1,TRBV19,-
CASSIILVPYNEQFF,TGTGCCAGTAGTATAATACTAGTACCCTACAATGAGCAGTTCTTC,TRBJ2-1,-,TRBV19,-
CASLPRDRNNSPLHF,TGTGCCAGCCTTCCAAGGGACAGAAATAATTCACCCCTCCACTTT,TRBJ1-6,TRBD1,TRBV27,-
CASSLSPGDTYEQYF,TGTGCCAGCAGCTTGTCTCCTGGGGACACCTACGAGCAGTACTTC,TRBJ2-7,-,TRBV5-6,-
CASSSAVAGYNEQFF,TGTGCCAGCAGCTCCGCGGTAGCGGGATACAATGAGCAGTTCTTC,TRBJ2-1,TRBD2,TRBV7-2,once
CASSSSGRRGAFF,-,TRBJ1-1,-,TRBV6-5,-
CASSLLGGAYNEQFF,TGTGCCAGCAGCTTATTGGGGGGGGCCTACAATGAGCAGTTCTTC,TRBJ2-1,TRBD2,TRBV7-9,once
CSASGQVNTEAFF,TGCAGCGCCTCGGGACAGGTGAACACTGAAGCTTTCTTT,TRBJ1-1,TRBD1,TRBV29-1,few
CATSRDSYNEQFF,TGTGCCACTTCCCGGGACAGTTACAATGAGCAGTTCTTC,TRBJ2-1,TRBD1,TRBV2,-